This T cell receptor beta chain was profiled in a study of shared clonotypes between healthy human individuals. Whole-study results and caveats: Despite large depth, sorted-subset datasets appeared incompletely sequenced.

The CDR3 runs to 13 residues. Germline V gene data show CDR1 as SGHNT and CDR2 as YYREEE (reference sequence). The ends were cut back, 2 bases at V and 5 bases at J, with 10 bases in the middle. Note on this clone: No antigen is known for it. The same CDR3 is also encoded by other DNA sequences in this sample.

Sorted-subset replicate PCRs used about 200 ng DNA, some 30,000 T cell genomes. Sequenced by immunoSEQ multiplex PCR; TCRdb stores in-frame clones only, minus some. The sample contains 2 million to 2.5 million clones, 92% of which appear only once. This clonotype originated in a man younger than 35 in good health. Some clones in this sample may be carry-over from other donors' samples. Input material: naive CD4+ T cells from PBMCs. The subset: CD45RA+ positively selected. The chain links TRBV5-4 to TRBJ2-5, with D maybe TRBD2 (5 bases). As DNA, the CDR3 is TGTGCCAGCAGCTTAACCGGAGGCGAGACCCAGTACTTC. The encoded protein is CASSLTGGETQYF.